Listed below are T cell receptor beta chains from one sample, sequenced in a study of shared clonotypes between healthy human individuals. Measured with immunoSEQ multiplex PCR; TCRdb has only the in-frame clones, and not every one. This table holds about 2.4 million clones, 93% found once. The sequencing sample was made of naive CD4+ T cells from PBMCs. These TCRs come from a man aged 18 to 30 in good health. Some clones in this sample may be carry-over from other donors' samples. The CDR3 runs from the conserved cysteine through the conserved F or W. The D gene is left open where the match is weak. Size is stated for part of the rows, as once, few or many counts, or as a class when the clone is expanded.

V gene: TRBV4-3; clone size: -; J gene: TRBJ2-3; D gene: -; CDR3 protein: CASSQTKAPEQSQYF; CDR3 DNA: TGCGCCAGCAGCCAAACGAAGGCGCCCGAGCAATCGCAGTATTTT
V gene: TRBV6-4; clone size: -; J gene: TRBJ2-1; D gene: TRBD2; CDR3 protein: CASSVGGRALDEQFF; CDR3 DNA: TGTGCCAGCAGTGTTGGAGGGAGGGCCCTCGATGAGCAGTTCTTC
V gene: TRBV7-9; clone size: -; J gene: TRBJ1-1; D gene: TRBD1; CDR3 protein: CASSLNRDRGTEAFF; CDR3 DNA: TGTGCCAGCAGCCTAAACCGGGACAGGGGAACTGAAGCTTTCTTT
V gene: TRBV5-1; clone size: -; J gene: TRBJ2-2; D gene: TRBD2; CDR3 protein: CASSLAAGVNTGELFF; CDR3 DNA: TGCGCCAGCAGCTTGGCAGCGGGAGTGAACACCGGGGAGCTGTTTTTT
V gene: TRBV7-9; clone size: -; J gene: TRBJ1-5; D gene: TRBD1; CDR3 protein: CASSPGTGGREPQHF; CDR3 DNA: TGTGCCAGCAGCCCAGGAACAGGGGGGAGAGAGCCCCAGCATTTT
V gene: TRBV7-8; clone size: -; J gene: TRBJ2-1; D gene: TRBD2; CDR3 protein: CASRGRAGVDEFF; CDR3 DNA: TGTGCCAGCAGGGGACGGGCGGGAGTAGACGAGTTCTTC
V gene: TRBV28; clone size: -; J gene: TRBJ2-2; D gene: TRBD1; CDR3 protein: CASYGNPGQGYTGELFF; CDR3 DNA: TGTGCCAGTTACGGAAACCCGGGACAGGGTTACACCGGGGAGCTGTTTTTT
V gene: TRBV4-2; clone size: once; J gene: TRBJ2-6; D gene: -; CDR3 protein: CASSQELGSGSGANVLTF; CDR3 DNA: TGTGCCAGCAGCCAAGAACTTGGGTCAGGGTCTGGGGCCAACGTCCTGACTTTC
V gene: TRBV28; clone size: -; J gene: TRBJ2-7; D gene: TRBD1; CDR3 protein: CASRTGTGAGEQYF; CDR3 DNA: TGTGCCAGCAGAACCGGGACAGGGGCTGGCGAGCAGTACTTC
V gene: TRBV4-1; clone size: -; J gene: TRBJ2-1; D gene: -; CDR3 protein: CASSQEAPVPADSNEQFF; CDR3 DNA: TGCGCCAGCAGCCAAGAGGCCCCTGTGCCTGCTGACTCAAATGAGCAGTTCTTC
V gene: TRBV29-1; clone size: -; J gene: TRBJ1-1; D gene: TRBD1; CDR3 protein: CSVGDRAGTEAFF; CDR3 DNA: TGCAGCGTTGGGGACAGGGCAGGAACTGAAGCTTTCTTT
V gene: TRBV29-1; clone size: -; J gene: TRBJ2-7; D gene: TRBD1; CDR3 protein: CSVGGTGLYEQYF; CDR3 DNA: TGCAGCGTTGGCGGGACAGGGCTCTACGAGCAGTACTTC
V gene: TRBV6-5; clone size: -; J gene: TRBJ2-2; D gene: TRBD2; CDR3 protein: CATGTSGGPGELFF; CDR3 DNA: TGTGCCACCGGGACTAGCGGCGGTCCCGGGGAGCTGTTTTTT
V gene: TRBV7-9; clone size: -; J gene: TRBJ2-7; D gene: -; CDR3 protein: CASSLGTPTEGQYF; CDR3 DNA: TGTGCCAGCAGCTTAGGGACCCCAACGGAGGGGCAGTACTTC
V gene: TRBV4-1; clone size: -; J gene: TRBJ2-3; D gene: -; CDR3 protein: CASSQDNGAGDTQYF; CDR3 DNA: TGCGCCAGCAGCCAAGATAATGGAGCGGGAGATACGCAGTATTTT
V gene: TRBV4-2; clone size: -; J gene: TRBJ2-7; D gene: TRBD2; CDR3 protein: CASSPWTSGRSYEQYF; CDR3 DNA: TGTGCCAGCAGCCCCTGGACTAGCGGGAGATCGTACGAGCAGTACTTC